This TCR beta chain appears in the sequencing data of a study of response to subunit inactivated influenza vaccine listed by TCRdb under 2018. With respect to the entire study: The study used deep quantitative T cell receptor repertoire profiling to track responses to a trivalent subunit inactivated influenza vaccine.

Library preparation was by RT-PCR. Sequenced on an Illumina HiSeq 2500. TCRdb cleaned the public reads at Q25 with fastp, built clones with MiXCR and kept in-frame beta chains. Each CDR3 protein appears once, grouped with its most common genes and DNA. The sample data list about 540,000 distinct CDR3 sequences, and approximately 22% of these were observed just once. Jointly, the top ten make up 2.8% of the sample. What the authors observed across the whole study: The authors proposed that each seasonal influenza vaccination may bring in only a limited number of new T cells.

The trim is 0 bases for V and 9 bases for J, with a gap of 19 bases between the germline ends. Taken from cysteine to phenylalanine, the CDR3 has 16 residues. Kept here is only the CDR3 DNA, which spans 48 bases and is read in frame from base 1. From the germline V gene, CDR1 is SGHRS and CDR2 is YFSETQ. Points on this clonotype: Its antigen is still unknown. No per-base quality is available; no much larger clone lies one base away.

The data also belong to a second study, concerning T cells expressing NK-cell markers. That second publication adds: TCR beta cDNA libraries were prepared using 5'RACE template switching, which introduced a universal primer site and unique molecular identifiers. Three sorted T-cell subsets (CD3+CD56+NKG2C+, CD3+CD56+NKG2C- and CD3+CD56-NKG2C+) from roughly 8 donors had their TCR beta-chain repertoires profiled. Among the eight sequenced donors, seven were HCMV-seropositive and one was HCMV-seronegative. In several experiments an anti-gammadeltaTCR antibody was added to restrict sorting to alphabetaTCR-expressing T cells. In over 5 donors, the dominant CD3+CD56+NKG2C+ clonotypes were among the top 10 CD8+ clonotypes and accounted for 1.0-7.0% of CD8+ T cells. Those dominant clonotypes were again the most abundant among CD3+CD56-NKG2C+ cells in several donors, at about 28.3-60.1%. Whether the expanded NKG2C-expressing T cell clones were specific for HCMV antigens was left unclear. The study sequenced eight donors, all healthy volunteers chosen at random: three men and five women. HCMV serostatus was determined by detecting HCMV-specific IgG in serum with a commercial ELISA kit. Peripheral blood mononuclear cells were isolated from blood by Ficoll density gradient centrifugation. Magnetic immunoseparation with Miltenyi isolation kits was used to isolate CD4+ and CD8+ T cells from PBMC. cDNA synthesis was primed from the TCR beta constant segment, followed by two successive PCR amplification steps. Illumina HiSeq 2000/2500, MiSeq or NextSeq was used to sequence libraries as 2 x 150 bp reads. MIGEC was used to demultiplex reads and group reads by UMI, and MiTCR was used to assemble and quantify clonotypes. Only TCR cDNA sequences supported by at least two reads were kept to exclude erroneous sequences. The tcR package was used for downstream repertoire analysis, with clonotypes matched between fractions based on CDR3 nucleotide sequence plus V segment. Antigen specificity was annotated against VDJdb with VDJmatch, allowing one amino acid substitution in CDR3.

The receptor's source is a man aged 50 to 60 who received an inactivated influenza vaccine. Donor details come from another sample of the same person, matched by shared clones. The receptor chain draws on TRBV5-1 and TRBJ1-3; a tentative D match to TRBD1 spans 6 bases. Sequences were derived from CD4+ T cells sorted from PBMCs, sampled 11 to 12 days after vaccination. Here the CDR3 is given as CASSLAISGQGSTIYF. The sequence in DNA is TGCGCCAGCAGCTTGGCGATATCGGGACAAGGGAGCACCATATATTTT.